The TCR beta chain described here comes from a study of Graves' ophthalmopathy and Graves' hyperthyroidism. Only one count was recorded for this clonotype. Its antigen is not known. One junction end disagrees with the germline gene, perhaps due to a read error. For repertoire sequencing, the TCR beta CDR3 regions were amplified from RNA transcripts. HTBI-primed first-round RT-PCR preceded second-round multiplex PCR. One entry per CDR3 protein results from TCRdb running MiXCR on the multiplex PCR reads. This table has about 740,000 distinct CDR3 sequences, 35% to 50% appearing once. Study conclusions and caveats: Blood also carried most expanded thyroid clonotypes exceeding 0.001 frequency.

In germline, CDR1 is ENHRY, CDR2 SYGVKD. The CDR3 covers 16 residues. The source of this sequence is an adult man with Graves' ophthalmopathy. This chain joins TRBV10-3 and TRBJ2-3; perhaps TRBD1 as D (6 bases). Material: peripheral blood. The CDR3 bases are TGTGCCAGCAGTTATTTGACGACAGGCCAACAACATACGCAGTATTTT. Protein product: CASSYLTTGQQHTQYF.